One and the same sample provided the 3 T cell receptor beta chains below, sequenced in a study of shared clonotypes between healthy human individuals. TCRdb's table, derived via immunoSEQ multiplex PCR, lists solely in-frame clones and lacks some. The table shows roughly 2.2 million clones, with just over 90% occurring only once. Sample: naive CD4+ T cells from PBMCs. Subset in this sample: CD45RA+ positively selected. The receptors were gathered from a man younger than 35 in good health. Some clones in this sample may be carry-over from other donors' samples.

This chain uses TRBV28 with TRBJ2-7; 9 bases agree with TRBD1. Trimming removed 4 bases from V and 7 bases from J; junction bases left unmatched: 11. The CDR3 spans 15 residues. Germline CDR1 MDHEN, CDR2 SYDVKM. The CDR3 reads CASSSAGTGSREQYF. Here the CDR3 DNA reads TGTGCCAGCAGTTCGGCCGGGACAGGGTCGAGGGAGCAGTACTTC.

The V and J genes are TRBV5-1 and TRBJ2-7; D possibly corresponds to TRBD2 (5 bases). Trimming left V 0 bases short and J 3 bases short, with 10 bases between. CDR1 is SGHRS and CDR2 is YFSETQ in the germline V gene. CDR3 size: 14 residues. This CDR3 reads CASSLVSSLYEQYF. The CDR3 region has the DNA TGCGCCAGCAGCTTGGTTTCTAGCCTCTACGAGCAGTACTTC.

The genes are TRBV4-3 and TRBJ2-5; a weak D match, TRBD1 (6 bases). Germline V CDR1 and CDR2: LGHNA, YSLEER. V lost 3 bases and J 5 bases, leaving 19 bases between the germline ends. The length of the CDR3 is 16 residues. CDR3 loop: CASSQGAWQADETQYF. CDR3 nucleotides: TGCGCCAGCAGCCAGGGGGCGTGGCAGGCCGACGAGACCCAGTACTTC.